This TCR beta chain was observed in a study of cytomegalovirus exposure and HLA in healthy donors. The wider study: Earlier, some 180 million T cells were analyzed, and approximately 110 million unique TCR beta sequences were found among them. An early release of data contained 75 million to 90 million unique TCRs, which came from HLA-typed donors. Overall study results and limits: In an earlier analysis, most TCR beta V segments were productive about 90% or about 30% of the time.

Researchers ran the PCR with 60 Vbeta and 13 Jbeta primers. Method: immunoSEQ multiplex PCR; TCRdb's copy keeps in-frame clones and lacks some. The sample lists tens of thousands of clones, almost 85% occurring once. Germline CDR1 is SGDLS and CDR2 is YYNGEE. The CDR3 spans 14 residues. V lost 5 bases, J lost 5 bases, and 4 bases stayed unmatched. Worth noting for this clone: What it recognizes is unknown.

Sequenced: PBMCs. The sequence derives from a man in his forties or fifties in good health and CMV-seronegative. The genes are TRBV9 and TRBJ2-2; 9 bases map to TRBD1. CDR3 protein: CASSRTGVTGELFF. In DNA, the CDR3 is TGTGCCAGCAGTCGGACAGGGGTGACCGGGGAGCTGTTTTTT.